This T cell receptor (beta chain) was documented in a study of T-cell reconstitution after alpha-beta-depleted transplantation in children. This clonotype was observed many times. The ends lost 6 bases at V and 4 bases at J; junction bases unmatched: 12. Per the germline V gene, CDR1 is DFQATT and CDR2 is SNEGSKA (reference sequence). The CDR3 is made up of 15 amino acids. Preparation of the TCRbeta library involved a method that used unique molecular identifiers. Each CDR3 protein is one row after TCRdb ran MiXCR on the PCR reads. The data hold 600,000 to 700,000 distinct CDR3 sequences, with roughly 17% observed a single time.

The J gene is TRBJ2-3, the V gene TRBV20-1, with 8 bases matching TRBD2. The source was PBMCs from the stem cell graft donor, collected from the stem cell graft. The TCR originated in a human donor who donated a stem cell graft to a child with acute myeloid leukemia. This CDR3 is CSAVGLSGGPDTQYF. Here the CDR3 DNA reads TGCAGTGCCGTTGGACTCAGCGGGGGTCCAGATACGCAGTATTTT.